The 6 T cell receptor beta chains in this list originate from one sample, sequenced in a study of blood T cell repertoires in COVID-19. Assay used: immunoSEQ multiplex PCR; TCRdb lists only in-frame clones, some missing. The repertoire consists of 50,000 to 80,000 clones, with around nine tenths occurring once and the leading ten covering around a tenth. The sample consisted of peripheral blood. The source of these receptors is a woman older than 75 with active COVID-19.

This chain links TRBV11-2 with TRBJ2-1; TRBD1 aligns across 10 bases. V shed 5 bases, J shed 0 bases, and the junction held 7 bases outside the gene matches. The CDR3 has 17 residues. Germline CDR1 reads SGHAT; CDR2 reads FQNNGV. This CDR3 reads CASSPRTGGSSYNEQFF. CDR3 coding DNA: TGTGCCAGCAGCCCCAGGACAGGGGGAAGCTCCTACAATGAGCAGTTCTTC.

The chain uses TRBV28 and TRBJ2-5, with 12 nucleotides matching TRBD2. The germline CDR1 and CDR2 sequences are MDHEN and SYDVKM. With 4 bases clipped from V and 4 bases from J, the junction kept 7 bases outside the gene matches. This CDR3 region has 16 residues. The DNA of the CDR3 is TGTGCCAGCAGTTCCACTAGCGGGGGGCGGGTAGAGACCCAGTACTTC. It specifies CASSSTSGGRVETQYF.

This clone occurred a few times. The chain carries TRBV7-2 and TRBJ2-7; tentatively, D is TRBD1 (6 bases). V was cut by 4 bases and J by 7 bases, with 11 bases left in between. CDR1 is SGHTA and CDR2 is FQGNSA in the germline V gene. The CDR3 contains 12 residues. The CDR3 DNA reads TGTGCCAGCAGCTCGCCCAGGGGAGAGCAGTACTTC. Translating gives CASSSPRGEQYF.

This rearrangement joins TRBV5-1 to TRBJ1-6; the match to TRBD1 covers 8 bases. The CDR3 length is 15 residues. The trim removed 4 bases at V and 8 bases at J, leaving 8 bases unmatched. Per the germline V gene, CDR1 is SGHRS and CDR2 is YFSETQ. CDR3 coding DNA: TGCGCCAGCAGCCTGGACGGGACAGGTTATTCACCCCTCCACTTT. The encoded protein is CASSLDGTGYSPLHF.

This clone occurred once. The chain links TRBV5-8 to TRBJ2-7; 7 nucleotides line up with TRBD2. Germline CDR1 reads SGHTS; CDR2 reads YDEGEE. The CDR3 is 16 residues long. Germline trimming cut 0 bases from V and 0 bases from J; bases unmatched to any gene: 6. This CDR3 is CASSLGIGGSSYEQYV. DNA of the CDR3: TGTGCCAGCAGCTTGGGGATCGGGGGGAGCTCCTACGAGCAGTACGTC.

V and J are TRBV20-1 and TRBJ1-6; 8 bases are a match to TRBD1. The germline gives CDR1 DFQATT, CDR2 SNEGSKA (reference sequence). The J segment lost 10 bases and the V segment lost 3 bases, leaving 14 bases of the junction unmatched. This CDR3 contains 16 residues. The CDR3 coding sequence is TGCAGTGCTAGTCTGCGTGTAACAGGGGGAAACTCACCCCTCCACTTT. Its protein is CSASLRVTGGNSPLHF.